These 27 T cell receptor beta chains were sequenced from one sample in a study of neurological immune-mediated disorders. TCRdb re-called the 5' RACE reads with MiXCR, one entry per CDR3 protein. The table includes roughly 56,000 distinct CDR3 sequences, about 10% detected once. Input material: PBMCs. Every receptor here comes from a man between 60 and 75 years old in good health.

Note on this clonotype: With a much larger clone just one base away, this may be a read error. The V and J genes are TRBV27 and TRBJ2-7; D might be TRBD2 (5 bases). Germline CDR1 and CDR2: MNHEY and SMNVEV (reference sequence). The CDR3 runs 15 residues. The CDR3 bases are TGTGCCAGCAGTTTAACGGACGCTAGCTCCTACGAGCTGTACTTC. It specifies CASSLTDASSYELYF.

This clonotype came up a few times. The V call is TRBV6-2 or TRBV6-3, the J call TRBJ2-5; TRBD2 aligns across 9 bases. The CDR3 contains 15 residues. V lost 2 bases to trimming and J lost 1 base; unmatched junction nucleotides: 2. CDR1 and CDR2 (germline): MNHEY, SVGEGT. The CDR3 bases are TGTGCCAGCAGTTACGATAGCGGGGGCCAAGAGACCCAGTACTTC. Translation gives CASSYDSGGQETQYF.

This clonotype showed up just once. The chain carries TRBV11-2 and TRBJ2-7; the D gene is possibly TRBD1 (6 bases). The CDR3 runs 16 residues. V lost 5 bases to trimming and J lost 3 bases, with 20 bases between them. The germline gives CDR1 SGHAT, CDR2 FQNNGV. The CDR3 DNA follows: TGTGCCAGCAGCCAACCCCAACAGGGAGAGTTCTACGAGCAGTACTTC. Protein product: CASSQPQQGEFYEQYF.

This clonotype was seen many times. CDR3 bases: TGTGCCAGCAGCTTAGCGGAGGGTGGATCCGAAGCTTTCTTT. As protein: CASSLAEGGSEAFF. This sequence joins TRBV7-6 and TRBJ1-1; D not resolved. Trimming took off 0 bases at V and 8 bases at J, with 13 bases between the two ends. The CDR3 is 14 amino acids. Germline CDR1 is SGHVS and CDR2 is FNYEAQ.

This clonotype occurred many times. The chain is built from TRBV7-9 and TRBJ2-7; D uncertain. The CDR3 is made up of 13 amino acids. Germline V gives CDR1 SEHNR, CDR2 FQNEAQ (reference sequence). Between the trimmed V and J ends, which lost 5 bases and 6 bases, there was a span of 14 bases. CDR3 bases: TGTGCCAGCAGCGCTTGGGGTCTGGGCGAGCAGTACTTC. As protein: CASSAWGLGEQYF.

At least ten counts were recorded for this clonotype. CDR3 DNA: TGTGCCAGCAGTTTAAATTGGGGGGCATACGAGCAGTACTTC. Translating gives CASSLNWGAYEQYF. The chain has TRBV27 and TRBJ2-7, with D perhaps given as TRBD1 or TRBD2 (6 bases each). V lost 2 bases to trimming and J lost 4 bases, with 12 bases between them. CDR1 is MNHEY, CDR2 SMNVEV, per germline (reference sequence). The CDR3 is 14 amino acids.

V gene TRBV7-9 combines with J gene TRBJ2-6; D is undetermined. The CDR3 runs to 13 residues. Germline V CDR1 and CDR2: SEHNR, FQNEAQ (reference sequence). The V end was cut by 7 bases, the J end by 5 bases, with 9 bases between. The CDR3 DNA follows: TGTGCCAGCACCTTGGGTAGGGCCAACGTCCTGACTTTC. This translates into CASTLGRANVLTF.

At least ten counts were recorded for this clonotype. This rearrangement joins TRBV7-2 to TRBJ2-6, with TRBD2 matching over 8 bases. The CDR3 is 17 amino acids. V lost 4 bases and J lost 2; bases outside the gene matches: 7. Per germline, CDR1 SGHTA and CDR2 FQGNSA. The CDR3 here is CASSSQRGNTGANVLTF. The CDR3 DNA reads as TGTGCCAGCAGCTCCCAGCGGGGGAACACTGGGGCCAACGTCCTGACTTTC.

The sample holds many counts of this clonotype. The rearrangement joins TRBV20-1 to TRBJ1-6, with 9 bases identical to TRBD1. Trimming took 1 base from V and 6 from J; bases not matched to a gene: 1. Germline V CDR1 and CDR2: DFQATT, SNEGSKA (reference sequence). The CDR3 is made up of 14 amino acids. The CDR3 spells CSARGQGGNSPLHF. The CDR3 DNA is TGCAGTGCTAGAGGACAGGGGGGTAATTCACCCCTCCACTTT.

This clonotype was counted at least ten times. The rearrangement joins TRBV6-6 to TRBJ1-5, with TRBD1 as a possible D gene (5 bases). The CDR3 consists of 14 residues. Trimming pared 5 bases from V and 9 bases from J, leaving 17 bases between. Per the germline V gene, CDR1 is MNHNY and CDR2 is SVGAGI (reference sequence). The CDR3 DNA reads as TGTGCCAGCAGTGCCCACGGGGGGACGGGGCCCCAGCATTTT. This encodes CASSAHGGTGPQHF.

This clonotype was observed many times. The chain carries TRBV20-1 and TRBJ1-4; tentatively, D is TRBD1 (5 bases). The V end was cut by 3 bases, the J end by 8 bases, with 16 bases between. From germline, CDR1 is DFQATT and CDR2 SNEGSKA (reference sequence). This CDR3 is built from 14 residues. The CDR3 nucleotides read TGCAGTGCTAGGGCGGGACCGAGGAGGGAAAAACTGTTTTTT. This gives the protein CSARAGPRREKLFF.

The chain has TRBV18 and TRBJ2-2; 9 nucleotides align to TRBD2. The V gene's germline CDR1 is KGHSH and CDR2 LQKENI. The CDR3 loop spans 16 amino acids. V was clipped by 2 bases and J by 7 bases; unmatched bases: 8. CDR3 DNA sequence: TGTGCCAGCTCACCATCCATCGCGGGAGGGCACGGGGAGCTGTTTTTT. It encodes CASSPSIAGGHGELFF.

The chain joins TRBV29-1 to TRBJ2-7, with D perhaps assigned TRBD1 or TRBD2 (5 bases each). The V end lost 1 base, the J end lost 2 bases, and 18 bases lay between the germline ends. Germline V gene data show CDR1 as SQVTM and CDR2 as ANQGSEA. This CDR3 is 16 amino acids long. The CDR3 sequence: CSVEAPVGAATYEQYF. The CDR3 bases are TGCAGCGTTGAAGCTCCGGTCGGGGCGGCTACCTACGAGCAGTACTTC.

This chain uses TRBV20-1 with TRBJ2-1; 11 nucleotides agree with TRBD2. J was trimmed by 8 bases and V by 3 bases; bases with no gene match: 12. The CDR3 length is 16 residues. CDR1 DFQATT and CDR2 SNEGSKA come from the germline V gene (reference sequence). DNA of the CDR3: TGCAGTGCTAGTCCTTTACTAGCGGGGGTCTGGGATGAGCAGTTCTTC. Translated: CSASPLLAGVWDEQFF.

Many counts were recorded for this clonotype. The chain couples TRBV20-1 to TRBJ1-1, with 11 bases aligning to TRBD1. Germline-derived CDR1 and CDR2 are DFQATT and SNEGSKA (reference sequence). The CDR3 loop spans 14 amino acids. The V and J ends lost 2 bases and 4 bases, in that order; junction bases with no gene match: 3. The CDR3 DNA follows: TGCAGTGCTAGACGGGACAGGGGGATCACTGAAGCTTTCTTT. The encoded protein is CSARRDRGITEAFF.

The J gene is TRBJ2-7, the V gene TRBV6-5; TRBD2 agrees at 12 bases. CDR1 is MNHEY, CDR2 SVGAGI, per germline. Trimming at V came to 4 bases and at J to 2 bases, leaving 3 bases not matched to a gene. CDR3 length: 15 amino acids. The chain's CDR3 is CASSSLAGGTYEQYF. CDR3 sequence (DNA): TGTGCCAGCAGTTCACTAGCGGGGGGAACCTACGAGCAGTACTTC.

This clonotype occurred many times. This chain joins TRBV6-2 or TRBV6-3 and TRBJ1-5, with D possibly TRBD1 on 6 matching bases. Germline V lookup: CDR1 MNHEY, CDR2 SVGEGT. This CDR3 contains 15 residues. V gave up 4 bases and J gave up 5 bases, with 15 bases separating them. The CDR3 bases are TGTGCCAGCAGTTCCCCAGGGGCAGGGGATCAGCCCCAGCATTTT. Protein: CASSSPGAGDQPQHF.

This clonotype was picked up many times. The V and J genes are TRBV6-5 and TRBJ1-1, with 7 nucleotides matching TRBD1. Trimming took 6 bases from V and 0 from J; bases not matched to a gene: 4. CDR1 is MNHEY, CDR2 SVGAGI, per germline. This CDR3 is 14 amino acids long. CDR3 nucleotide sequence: TGTGCCAGCAGGGCCGGACAGGTGAACACTGAAGCTTTCTTT. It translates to CASRAGQVNTEAFF.

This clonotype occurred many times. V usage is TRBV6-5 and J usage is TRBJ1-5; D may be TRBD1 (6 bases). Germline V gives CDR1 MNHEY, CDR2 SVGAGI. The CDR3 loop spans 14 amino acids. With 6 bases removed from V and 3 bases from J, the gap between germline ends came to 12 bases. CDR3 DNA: TGTGCCAGCAGCCCCGGACAGCTCAATCAGCCCCAGCATTTT. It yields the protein CASSPGQLNQPQHF.

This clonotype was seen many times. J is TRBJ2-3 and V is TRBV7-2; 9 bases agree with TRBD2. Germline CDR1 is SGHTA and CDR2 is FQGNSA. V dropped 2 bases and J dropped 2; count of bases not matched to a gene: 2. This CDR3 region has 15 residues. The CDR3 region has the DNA TGTGCCAGCAGCTTACCTAGCGGGGCCACAGATACGCAGTATTTT. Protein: CASSLPSGATDTQYF.

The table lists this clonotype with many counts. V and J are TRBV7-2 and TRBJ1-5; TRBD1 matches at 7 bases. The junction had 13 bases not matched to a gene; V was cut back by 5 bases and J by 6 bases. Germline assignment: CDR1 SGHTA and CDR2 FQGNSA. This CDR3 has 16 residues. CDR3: CASSVSQQGGSQPQHF. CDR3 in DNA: TGTGCCAGCAGCGTATCACAGCAGGGGGGAAGTCAGCCCCAGCATTTT.

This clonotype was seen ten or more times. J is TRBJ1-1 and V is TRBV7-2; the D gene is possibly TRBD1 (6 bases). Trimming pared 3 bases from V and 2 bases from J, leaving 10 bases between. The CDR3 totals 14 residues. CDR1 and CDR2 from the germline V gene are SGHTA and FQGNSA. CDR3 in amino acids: CASSFGRGNTEAFF. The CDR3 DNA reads TGTGCCAGCAGCTTTGGCAGGGGCAACACTGAAGCTTTCTTT.

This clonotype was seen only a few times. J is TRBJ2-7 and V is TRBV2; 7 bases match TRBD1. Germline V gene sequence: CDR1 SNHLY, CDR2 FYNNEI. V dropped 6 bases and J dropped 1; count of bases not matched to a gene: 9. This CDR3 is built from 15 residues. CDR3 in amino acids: CASRDRTGGSYEQYF. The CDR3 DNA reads TGTGCCAGCAGGGATCGGACAGGTGGATCCTACGAGCAGTACTTC.

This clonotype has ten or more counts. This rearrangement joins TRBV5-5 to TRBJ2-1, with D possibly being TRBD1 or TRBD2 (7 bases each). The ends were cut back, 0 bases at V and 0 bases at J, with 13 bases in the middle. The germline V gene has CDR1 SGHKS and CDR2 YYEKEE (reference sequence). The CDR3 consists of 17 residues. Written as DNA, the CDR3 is TGTGCCAGCAGCTTGGGAGGGGGCGGGGGCTCCTACAATGAGCAGTTCTTC. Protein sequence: CASSLGGGGGSYNEQFF.

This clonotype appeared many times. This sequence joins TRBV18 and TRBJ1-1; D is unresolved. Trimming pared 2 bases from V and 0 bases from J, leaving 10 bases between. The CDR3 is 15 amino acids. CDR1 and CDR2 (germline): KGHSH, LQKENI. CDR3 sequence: CASSPGAGMNTEAFF. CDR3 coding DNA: TGTGCCAGCTCACCAGGTGCGGGGATGAACACTGAAGCTTTCTTT.

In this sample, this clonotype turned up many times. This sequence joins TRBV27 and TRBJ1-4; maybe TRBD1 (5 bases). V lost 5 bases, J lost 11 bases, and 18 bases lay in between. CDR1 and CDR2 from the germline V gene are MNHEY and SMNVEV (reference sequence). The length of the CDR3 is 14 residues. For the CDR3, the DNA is TGTGCCAGCAGTCCTCGGGACGTCTTGGGTAAACTGTTTTTT. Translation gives CASSPRDVLGKLFF.

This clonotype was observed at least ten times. In DNA form, the CDR3 reads TGTGCCACCAGGATAGCCATCTTGACTAGCGGGGACCAAGAGACCCAGTACTTC. Its translation is CATRIAILTSGDQETQYF. The chain has TRBV15 and TRBJ2-5; 11 bases are shared with TRBD2. The CDR3 has 18 residues. The V gene end was trimmed by 6 bases and the J gene end by 0 bases; junction bases not matched to a gene: 12. The germline V gene has CDR1 LNHNV and CDR2 YYDKDF (reference sequence).